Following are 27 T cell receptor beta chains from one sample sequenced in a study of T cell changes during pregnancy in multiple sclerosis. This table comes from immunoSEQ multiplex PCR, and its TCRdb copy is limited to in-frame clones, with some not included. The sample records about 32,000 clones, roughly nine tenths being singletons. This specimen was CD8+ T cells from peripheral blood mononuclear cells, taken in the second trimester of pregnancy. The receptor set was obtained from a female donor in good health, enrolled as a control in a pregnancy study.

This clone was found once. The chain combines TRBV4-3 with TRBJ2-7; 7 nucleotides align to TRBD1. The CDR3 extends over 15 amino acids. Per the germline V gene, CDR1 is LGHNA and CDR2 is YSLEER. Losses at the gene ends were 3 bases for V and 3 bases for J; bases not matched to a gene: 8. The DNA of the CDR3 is TGCGCCAGCAGCCAGGATCGGGACAGCTACTACGAGCAGTACTTC. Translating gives CASSQDRDSYYEQYF.

CDR3 coding DNA: TGTGCCACCGGACAGGAGGGCAATCAGCCCCAGCATTTT. This codes for CATGQEGNQPQHF. The V gene is TRBV10-3, the J gene TRBJ1-5; 7 bases align to TRBD1. J was trimmed by 2 bases and V by 10 bases; bases with no gene match: 5. Per the germline V gene, CDR1 is ENHRY and CDR2 is SYGVKD. This CDR3 spans 13 amino acids.

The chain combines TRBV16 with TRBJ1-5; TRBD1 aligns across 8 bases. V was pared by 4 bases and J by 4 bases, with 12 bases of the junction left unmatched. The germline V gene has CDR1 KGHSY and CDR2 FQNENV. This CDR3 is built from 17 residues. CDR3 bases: TGTGCCAGCAGCCTCCATTGGGACAGGCGATCAAATCAGCCCCAGCATTTT. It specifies CASSLHWDRRSNQPQHF. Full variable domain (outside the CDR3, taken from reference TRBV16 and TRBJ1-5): GEEVAQTPKHLVRGEGQKAKLYCAPIKGHSYVFWYQQVLKNEFKFLISFQNENVFDETGMPKERFSAKCLPNSPCSLEIQATKLEDSAVYFCASSLHWDRRSNQPQHFGDGTRLSIL.

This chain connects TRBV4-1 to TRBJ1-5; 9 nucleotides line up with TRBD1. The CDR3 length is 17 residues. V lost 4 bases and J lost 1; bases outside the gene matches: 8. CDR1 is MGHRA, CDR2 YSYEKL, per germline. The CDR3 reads CASSLLSGTGSNQPQHF. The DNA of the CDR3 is TGCGCCAGCAGCCTATTATCCGGGACAGGGAGCAATCAGCCCCAGCATTTT.

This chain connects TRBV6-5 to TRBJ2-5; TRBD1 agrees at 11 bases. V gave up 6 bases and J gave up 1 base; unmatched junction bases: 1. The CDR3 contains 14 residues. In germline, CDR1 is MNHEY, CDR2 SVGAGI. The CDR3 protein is CASRGTGGQETQYF. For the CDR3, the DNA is TGTGCCAGCAGGGGGACAGGGGGCCAAGAGACCCAGTACTTC.

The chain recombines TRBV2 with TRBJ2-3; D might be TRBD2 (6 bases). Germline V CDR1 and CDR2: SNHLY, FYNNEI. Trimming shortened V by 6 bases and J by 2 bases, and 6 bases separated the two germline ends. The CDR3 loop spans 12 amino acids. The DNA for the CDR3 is TGTGCCAGCAGGGACTACACAGATACGCAGTATTTT. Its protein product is CASRDYTDTQYF.

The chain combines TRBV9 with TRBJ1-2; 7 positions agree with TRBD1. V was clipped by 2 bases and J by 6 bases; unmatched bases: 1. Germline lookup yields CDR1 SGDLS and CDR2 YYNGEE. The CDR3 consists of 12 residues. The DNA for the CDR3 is TGTGCCAGCAGCGTCACAGGGGATGGCTACACCTTC. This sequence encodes CASSVTGDGYTF.

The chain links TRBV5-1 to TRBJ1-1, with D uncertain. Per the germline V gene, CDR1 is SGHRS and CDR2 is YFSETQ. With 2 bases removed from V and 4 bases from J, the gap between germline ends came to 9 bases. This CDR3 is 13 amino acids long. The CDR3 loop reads CASSLPGSTEAFF. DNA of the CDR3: TGCGCCAGCAGCTTACCCGGGAGCACTGAAGCTTTCTTT.

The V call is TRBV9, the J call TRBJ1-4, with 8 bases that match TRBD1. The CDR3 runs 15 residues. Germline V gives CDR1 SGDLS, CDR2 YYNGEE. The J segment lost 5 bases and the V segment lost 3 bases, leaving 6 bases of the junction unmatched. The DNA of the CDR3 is TGTGCCAGCAGCGCGTGGACAGGGCCAAATGAAAAACTGTTTTTT. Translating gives CASSAWTGPNEKLFF.

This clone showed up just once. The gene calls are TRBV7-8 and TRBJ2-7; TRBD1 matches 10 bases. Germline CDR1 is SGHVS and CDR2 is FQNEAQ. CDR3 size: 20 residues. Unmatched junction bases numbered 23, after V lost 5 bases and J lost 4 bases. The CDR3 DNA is TGTGCCAGCAGCACTCCTACCAGGGTGGAGATTGACAGGGGGCTTTACGAGCAGTACTTC. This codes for CASSTPTRVEIDRGLYEQYF. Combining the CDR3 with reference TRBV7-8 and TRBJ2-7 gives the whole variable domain GAGVSQSPRYKVAKRGQDVALRCDPISGHVSLFWYQQALGQGPEFLTYFQNEAQLDKSGLPSDRFFAERPEGSVSTLKIQRTQQEDSAVYLCASSTPTRVEIDRGLYEQYFGPGTRLTVT.

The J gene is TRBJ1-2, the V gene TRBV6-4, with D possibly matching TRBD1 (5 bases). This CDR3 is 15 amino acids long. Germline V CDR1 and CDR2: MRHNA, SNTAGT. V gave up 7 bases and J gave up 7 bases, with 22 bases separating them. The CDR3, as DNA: TGTGCCAGCACCCGAATAGAGACAGAACGGTGTGGCTACACCTTC. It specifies CASTRIETERCGYTF.

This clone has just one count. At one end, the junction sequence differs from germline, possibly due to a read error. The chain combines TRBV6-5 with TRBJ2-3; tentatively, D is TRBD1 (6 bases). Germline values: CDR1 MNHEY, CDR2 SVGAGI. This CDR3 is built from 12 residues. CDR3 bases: TGTGCCAGCAGCCGCCCTACTCGGACAGTCCCCTTT. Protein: CASSRPTRTVPF.

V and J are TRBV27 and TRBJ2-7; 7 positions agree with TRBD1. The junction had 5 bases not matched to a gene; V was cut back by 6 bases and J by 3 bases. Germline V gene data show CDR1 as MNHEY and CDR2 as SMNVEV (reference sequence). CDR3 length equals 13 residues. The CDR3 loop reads CASSPGQSYEQYF. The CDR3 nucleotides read TGTGCCAGCAGCCCGGGACAGAGCTACGAGCAGTACTTC.

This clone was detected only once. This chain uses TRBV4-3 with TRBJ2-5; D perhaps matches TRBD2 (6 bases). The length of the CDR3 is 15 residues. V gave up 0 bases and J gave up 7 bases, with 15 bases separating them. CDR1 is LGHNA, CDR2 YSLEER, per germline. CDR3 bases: TGCGCCAGCAGCCAAGACGGGGGTCCCCGGGGGACCCAGTACTTC. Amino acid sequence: CASSQDGGPRGTQYF.

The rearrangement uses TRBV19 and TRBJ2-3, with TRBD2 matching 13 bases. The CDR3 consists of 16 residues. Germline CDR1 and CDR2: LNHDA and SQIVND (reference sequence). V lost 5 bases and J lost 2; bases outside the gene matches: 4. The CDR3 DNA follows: TGTGCCAGTAGTCCCGGACTAGCGGGGGTCACAGATACGCAGTATTTT. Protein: CASSPGLAGVTDTQYF.

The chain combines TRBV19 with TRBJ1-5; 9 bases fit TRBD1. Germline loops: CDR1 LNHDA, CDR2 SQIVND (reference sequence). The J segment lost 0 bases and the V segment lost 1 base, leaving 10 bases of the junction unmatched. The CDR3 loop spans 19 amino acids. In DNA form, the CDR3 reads TGTGCCAGTAGTATAGGGGACAGGGAAGACATTAATAGCAATCAGCCCCAGCATTTT. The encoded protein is CASSIGDREDINSNQPQHF.

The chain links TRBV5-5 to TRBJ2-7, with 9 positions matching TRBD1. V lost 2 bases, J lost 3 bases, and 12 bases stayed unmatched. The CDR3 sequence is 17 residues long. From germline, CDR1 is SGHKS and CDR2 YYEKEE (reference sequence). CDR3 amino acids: CASSFGTGFSYYYEQYF. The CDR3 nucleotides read TGTGCCAGCAGCTTCGGGACAGGGTTTTCCTACTACTACGAGCAGTACTTC.

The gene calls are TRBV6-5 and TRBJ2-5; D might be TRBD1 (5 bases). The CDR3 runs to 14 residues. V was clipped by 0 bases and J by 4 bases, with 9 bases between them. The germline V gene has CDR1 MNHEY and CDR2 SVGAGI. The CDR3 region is CASSYSTRAETQYF. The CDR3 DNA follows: TGTGCCAGCAGTTACTCGACCAGGGCAGAGACCCAGTACTTC.

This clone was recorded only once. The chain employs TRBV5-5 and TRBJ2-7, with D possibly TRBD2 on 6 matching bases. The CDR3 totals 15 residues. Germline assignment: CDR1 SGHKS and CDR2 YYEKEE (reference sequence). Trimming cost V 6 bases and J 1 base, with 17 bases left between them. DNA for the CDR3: TGTGCCAGCACCCCGACGGGGACTGCATCCTACGAGCAGTACTTC. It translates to CASTPTGTASYEQYF.

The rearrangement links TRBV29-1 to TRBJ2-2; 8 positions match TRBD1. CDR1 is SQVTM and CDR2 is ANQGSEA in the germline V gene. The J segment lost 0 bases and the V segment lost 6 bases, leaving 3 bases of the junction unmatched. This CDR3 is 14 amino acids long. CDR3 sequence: CSVGTGANTGELFF. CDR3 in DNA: TGCAGCGTCGGGACAGGCGCGAACACCGGGGAGCTGTTTTTT.

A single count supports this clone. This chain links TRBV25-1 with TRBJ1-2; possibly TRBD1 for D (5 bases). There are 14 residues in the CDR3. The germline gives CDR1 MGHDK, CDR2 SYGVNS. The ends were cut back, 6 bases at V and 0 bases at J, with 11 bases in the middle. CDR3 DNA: TGTGCCAGCAGCGGACACCTATCTAACTATGGCTACACCTTC. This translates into CASSGHLSNYGYTF.

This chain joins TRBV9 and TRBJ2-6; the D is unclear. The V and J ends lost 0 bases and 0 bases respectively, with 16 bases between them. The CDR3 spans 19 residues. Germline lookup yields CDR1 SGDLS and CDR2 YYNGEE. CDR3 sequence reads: CASSVGSWQSVSGANVLTF. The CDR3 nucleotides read TGTGCCAGCAGCGTAGGGTCGTGGCAGAGCGTCTCTGGGGCCAACGTCCTGACTTTC.

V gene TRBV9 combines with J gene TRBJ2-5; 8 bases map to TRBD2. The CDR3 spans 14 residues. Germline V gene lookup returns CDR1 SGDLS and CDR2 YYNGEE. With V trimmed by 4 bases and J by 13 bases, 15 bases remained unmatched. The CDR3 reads CASSPMSSGGRRYF. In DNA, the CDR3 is TGTGCCAGCAGCCCCATGAGCAGCGGGGGCCGCCGGTACTTC.

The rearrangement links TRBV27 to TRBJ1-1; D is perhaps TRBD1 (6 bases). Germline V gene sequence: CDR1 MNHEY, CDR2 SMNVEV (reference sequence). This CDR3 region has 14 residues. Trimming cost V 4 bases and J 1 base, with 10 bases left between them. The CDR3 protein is CASSSGQSNTEAFF. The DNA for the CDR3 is TGTGCCAGCAGTTCCGGACAGTCGAACACTGAAGCTTTCTTT.

The CDR3 loop is CASSLIGGGNTEAFF. In DNA, the CDR3 is TGTGCCAGCAGCTTAATCGGGGGGGGGAACACTGAAGCTTTCTTT. The V and J genes are TRBV7-3 and TRBJ1-1; D might be TRBD1 (5 bases). The CDR3 sequence is 15 residues long. Per germline, CDR1 SGHTA and CDR2 FQGTGA. Trimming stripped 1 base from V and 1 base from J, with 10 bases between.

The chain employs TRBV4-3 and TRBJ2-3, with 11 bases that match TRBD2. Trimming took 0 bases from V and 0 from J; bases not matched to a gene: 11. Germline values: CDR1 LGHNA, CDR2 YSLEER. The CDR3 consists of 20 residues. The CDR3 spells CASSQESLAGGFYSTDTQYF. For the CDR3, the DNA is TGCGCCAGCAGCCAAGAATCCCTAGCGGGGGGATTTTATAGCACAGATACGCAGTATTTT.

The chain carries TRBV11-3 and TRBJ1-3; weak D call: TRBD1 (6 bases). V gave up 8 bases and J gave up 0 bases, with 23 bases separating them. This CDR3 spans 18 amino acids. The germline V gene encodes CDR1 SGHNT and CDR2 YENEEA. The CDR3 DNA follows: TGTGCCAGCGCCAAAGCACCCGGACAGACTTACTCTGGAAACACCATATATTTT. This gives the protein CASAKAPGQTYSGNTIYF.